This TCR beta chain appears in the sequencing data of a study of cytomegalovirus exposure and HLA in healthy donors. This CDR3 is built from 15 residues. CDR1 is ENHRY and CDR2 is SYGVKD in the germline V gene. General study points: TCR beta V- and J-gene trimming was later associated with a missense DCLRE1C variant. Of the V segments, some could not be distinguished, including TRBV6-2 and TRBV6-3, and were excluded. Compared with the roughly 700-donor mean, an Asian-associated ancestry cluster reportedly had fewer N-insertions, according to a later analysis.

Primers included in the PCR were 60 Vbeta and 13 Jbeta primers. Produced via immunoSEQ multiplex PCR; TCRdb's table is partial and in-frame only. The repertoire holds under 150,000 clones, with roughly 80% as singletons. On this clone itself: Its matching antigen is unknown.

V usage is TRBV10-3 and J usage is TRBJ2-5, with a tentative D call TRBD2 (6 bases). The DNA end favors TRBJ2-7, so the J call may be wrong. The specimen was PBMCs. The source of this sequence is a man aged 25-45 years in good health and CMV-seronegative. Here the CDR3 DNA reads TGTGCCATCAGTGAGTCGGAAAGCGGGTCCTACGAGCAGTACTTC. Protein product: CAISESESGSYEQYF.